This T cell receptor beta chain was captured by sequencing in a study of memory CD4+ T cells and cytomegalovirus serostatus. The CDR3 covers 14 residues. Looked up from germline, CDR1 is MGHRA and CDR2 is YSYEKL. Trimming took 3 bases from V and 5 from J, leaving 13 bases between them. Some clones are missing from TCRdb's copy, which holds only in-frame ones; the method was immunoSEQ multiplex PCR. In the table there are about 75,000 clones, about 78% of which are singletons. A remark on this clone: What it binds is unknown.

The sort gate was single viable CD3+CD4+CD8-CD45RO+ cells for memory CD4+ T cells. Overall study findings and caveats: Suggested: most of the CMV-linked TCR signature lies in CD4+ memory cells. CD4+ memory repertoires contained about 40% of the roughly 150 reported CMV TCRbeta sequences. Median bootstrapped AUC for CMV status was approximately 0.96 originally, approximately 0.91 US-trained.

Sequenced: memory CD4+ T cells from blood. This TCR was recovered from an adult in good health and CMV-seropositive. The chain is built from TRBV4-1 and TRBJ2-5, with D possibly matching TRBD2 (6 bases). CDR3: CASSHPRAGETQYF. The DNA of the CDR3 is TGCGCCAGCAGCCACCCTAGGGCGGGGGAGACCCAGTACTTC.